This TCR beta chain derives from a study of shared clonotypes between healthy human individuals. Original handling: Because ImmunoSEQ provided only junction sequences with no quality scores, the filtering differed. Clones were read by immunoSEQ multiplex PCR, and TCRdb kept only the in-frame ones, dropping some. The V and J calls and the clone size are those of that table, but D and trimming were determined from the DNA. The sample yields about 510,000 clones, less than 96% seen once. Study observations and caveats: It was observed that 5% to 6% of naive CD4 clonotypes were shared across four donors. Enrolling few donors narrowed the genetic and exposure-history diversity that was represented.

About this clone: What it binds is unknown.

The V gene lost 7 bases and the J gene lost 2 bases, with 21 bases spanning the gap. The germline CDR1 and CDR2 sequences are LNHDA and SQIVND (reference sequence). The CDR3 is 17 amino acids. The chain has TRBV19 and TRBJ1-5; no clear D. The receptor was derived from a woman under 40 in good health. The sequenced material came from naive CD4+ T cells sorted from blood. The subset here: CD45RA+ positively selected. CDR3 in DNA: TGTGCCAGTAACCCAGGCGAGGGTAGGAGAGGCAATCAGCCCCAGCATTTT. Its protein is CASNPGEGRRGNQPQHF.